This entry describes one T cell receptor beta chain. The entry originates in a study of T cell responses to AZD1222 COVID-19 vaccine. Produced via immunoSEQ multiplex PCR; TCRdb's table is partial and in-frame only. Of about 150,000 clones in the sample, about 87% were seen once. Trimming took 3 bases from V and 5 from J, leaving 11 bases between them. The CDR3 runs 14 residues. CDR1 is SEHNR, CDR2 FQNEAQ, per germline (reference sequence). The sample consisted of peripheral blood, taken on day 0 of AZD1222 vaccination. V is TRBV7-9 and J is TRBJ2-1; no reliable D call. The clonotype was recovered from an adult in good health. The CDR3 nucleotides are TGTGCCAGCAGCTTGGAAGAGAAGGACAATGAGCAGTTCTTC. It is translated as CASSLEEKDNEQFF.